This T cell receptor beta chain originates from a study of CD8 T cells in Susac syndrome (dated by TCRdb to the late 2010s). As for the study more broadly: Among the sequenced Susac syndrome patients, 5 or 6 had clinically active disease and 8 or 9 were in clinical remission. At the time of blood withdrawal, Susac syndrome patients were either therapy-naive, taking corticosteroids (with some also receiving IVIg), or on IVIg alone. Whether CD8+ T cell activation and differentiation in Susac syndrome was antigen driven was tested using repertoire sequencing.

Summary of the overall study and its limitations: The TCR sequencing and HLA analysis was acknowledged to have included a relatively small number of individuals. No clonal expansion was detected in the CD4+ T cell repertoire of Susac syndrome patients.

RNA was extracted using the RNeasy kit, and about 0.5 to 1 microgram was reverse transcribed with random hexamers. TCR beta CDR3 regions were amplified with the immunoSEQ multiplex PCR assay covering 54 Vbeta and 13 Jbeta segments. To correct PCR amplification bias, a synthetic template baseline was used for both primer optimization and computational correction. The study's processing was this. Only productive sequences were kept, with reads annotated to V, D and J genes according to IMGT and analyzed in immunoSEQ Analyzer. Clonality was computed as one minus Shannon entropy normalized by log2 of the number of productive unique sequences. Public and private clones were assessed among the 100 most prevalent clones of each patient and control. Clones were defined as Susac-specific when absent from the healthy and MS cohorts, from about 970 published viral clones and from other ImmuneACCESS disease sequences. The raw public reads went through TCRdb reprocessing: fastp at Q25, MiXCR clone calling, in-frame beta chains kept. Rows with one shared CDR3 protein collapse into an entry with the most common genes and DNA. In this record, the V and J calls reflect TCRdb's handling and not the investigators' own analysis. The sample profile shows 110,000 to 150,000 distinct CDR3 sequences; approximately 96% of them were found once. Jointly, the top ten make up roughly 0.084% of the sample.

As encoded in the germline V gene, CDR1 is MGHRA while CDR2 is YSYEKL. CDR3 length: 14 amino acids, cysteine to phenylalanine. Just CDR3 DNA is preserved here, 42 bases in frame from base 1. The junction shows trimming of 1 base on V and 3 bases on J, plus 7 bases between the germline ends. Peripheral blood CD8+ and CD4+ T cells from healthy donors, Susac syndrome patients and multiple sclerosis patients were profiled by high-throughput TCR beta sequencing. Recently defined diagnostic criteria for definite or probable disease were met by the Susac syndrome patients. CD8+ TEMRA cells were enriched by FACS, while bulk CD8+ and CD4+ T cells were purified by magnetic negative isolation. Blood was collected in EDTA tubes and processed within 24 hours, with PBMCs isolated through density gradient centrifugation. PBMCs intended for TCR sequencing were cryopreserved in liquid nitrogen and were subsequently thawed in a 37 degrees C water bath. A purity of at least 90% was achieved for sorted or isolated CD4+, CD8+ and CD8+ TEMRA cells.

On this clonotype: Its antigen specificity is not known. One base away there is no much larger clone; base qualities are not given.

The chain is assembled from TRBV4-1 and TRBJ2-4, and possibly TRBD2, on 6 matching bases. The sample was CD4+ T cells from PBMCs. The source is a human donor with Susac syndrome. The DNA is TGCGCCAGCAGCCAAGTCGGGAGCAAAAACATTCAGTACTTC. Its protein is CASSQVGSKNIQYF.